The rows below give T cell receptor beta chains drawn from one sample of a study of T cell changes during pregnancy in multiple sclerosis. Some clones are missing from TCRdb's copy, which holds only in-frame ones; the method was immunoSEQ multiplex PCR. The sample carries approximately 33,000 clones, just over 85% recorded once. The specimen was CD4+ T cells from peripheral blood mononuclear cells, collected in the first trimester of pregnancy. The receptors derive from a female donor in good health, enrolled as a control in a pregnancy study. Both conserved end residues are part of each CDR3. D genes are given only for firm matches. Size is stated for part of the rows, as once, few or many counts, or as a class when the clone is expanded.

d_gene,v_gene,abundance,j_gene,CDR3aa,CDR3nt
.,TRBV11-3,.,TRBJ1-6,CASSPRSLGSYNSPLHF,TGTGCCAGCAGCCCACGTTCACTCGGCTCCTATAATTCACCCCTCCACTTT
.,TRBV7-2,.,TRBJ2-7,CASSPGVRVPYEQYF,TGTGCCAGCAGCCCAGGTGTCAGGGTCCCCTACGAGCAGTACTTC
TRBD1,TRBV7-2,.,TRBJ1-3,CASSLNTGDGNTIYF,TGTGCCAGCAGCTTAAACACAGGGGACGGAAACACCATATATTTT
TRBD1,TRBV28,.,TRBJ1-2,CASSPPGQDNYGYTF,TGTGCCAGCAGTCCTCCGGGACAGGATAACTATGGCTACACCTTC
TRBD1,TRBV5-8,.,TRBJ1-6,CASRGSPSTGNNSPLHF,TGTGCCAGCAGAGGCTCCCCCTCGACAGGGAATAATTCACCCCTCCACTTT
.,TRBV2,.,TRBJ2-1,CASRDDYNEQFF,TGTGCCAGCCGGGATGATTACAATGAGCAGTTCTTC
.,TRBV7-2,.,TRBJ1-5,CASSLGASGAVQPQHF,TGTGCCAGCAGCTTAGGGGCTAGTGGGGCCGTTCAGCCCCAGCATTTT
.,TRBV9,.,TRBJ2-5,CASNSGMGQETQYF,TGTGCCAGCAACTCAGGGATGGGGCAAGAGACCCAGTACTTC
.,TRBV5-6,few,TRBJ1-5,CASSRQNQPQHF,TGTGCCAGCAGCCGACAGAATCAGCCCCAGCATTTT
.,TRBV7-2,.,TRBJ2-5,CASSFGGRTQYF,TGTGCCAGCAGCTTTGGGGGGAGGACCCAGTACTTC
.,TRBV2,.,TRBJ2-6,CARGQSGANVLTF,TGTGCCAGAGGACAGTCCGGGGCCAACGTCCTGACTTTC
.,TRBV20-1,.,TRBJ2-1,CSARAYEQFF,TGCAGTGCTAGAGCCTATGAGCAGTTCTTC
.,TRBV19,.,TRBJ2-5,CASRDSDRETQYF,TGTGCCAGTAGGGACTCGGACAGAGAGACCCAGTACTTC
.,TRBV9,.,TRBJ2-1,CASSVARGSYNEQFF,TGTGCCAGCAGCGTAGCCCGGGGGTCCTACAATGAGCAGTTCTTC
.,TRBV2,.,TRBJ1-1,CASRRREGNTEAFF,TGTGCCAGCAGACGAAGAGAGGGGAACACTGAAGCTTTCTTT
TRBD2,TRBV19,once,TRBJ2-5,CASSKISGGRQEETQYF,TGTGCCAGTAGTAAGATCTCGGGAGGGAGGCAGGAGGAGACCCAGTACTTC
.,TRBV9,.,TRBJ2-1,CASSTSPTAYPYNEQFF,TGTGCCAGCAGCACGAGCCCGACAGCTTATCCCTACAATGAGCAGTTCTTC
TRBD2,TRBV6-4,.,TRBJ2-7,CASNPRRGVSYEQYF,TGTGCCAGCAACCCCCGGCGGGGGGTCTCCTACGAGCAGTACTTC
.,TRBV7-9,.,TRBJ1-3,CASSLRGISGNTIYF,TGTGCCAGCAGCTTGCGGGGAATCTCTGGAAACACCATATATTTT
TRBD1,TRBV5-1,.,TRBJ2-2,CASRTGEFTGELFF,TGCGCCTCACGGACAGGGGAATTCACCGGGGAGCTGTTTTTT
.,TRBV5-4,.,TRBJ2-1,CASGLTRPNNEQFF,TGTGCCAGCGGACTGACACGGCCAAACAATGAGCAGTTCTTC
.,TRBV5-4,.,TRBJ2-7,CASSLAPPGQGYEQYF,TGTGCCAGCAGCTTGGCGCCACCCGGACAAGGCTACGAGCAGTACTTC
.,TRBV30,.,TRBJ1-5,CAWSVLGGGNQPQHF,TGTGCCTGGAGTGTACTTGGCGGGGGCAATCAGCCCCAGCATTTT
.,TRBV9,.,TRBJ2-3,CASSVTGTSTDTQYF,TGTGCCAGCAGCGTAACGGGTACTAGCACAGATACGCAGTATTTT
.,TRBV6-6,.,TRBJ1-2,CASSYSGESNYGYTF,TGTGCCAGCAGTTACTCAGGGGAATCTAACTATGGCTACACCTTC
.,TRBV4-3,.,TRBJ1-6,CASSQEPGRTPSPLHF,TGCGCCAGCAGCCAAGAACCGGGTCGAACGCCTTCACCCCTCCACTTT
TRBD1,TRBV6-1,.,TRBJ1-5,CASSTQGANQPQHF,TGTGCCAGCAGTACACAGGGGGCGAATCAGCCCCAGCATTTT
TRBD2,TRBV29-1,.,TRBJ2-3,CSASGGGRDTQYF,TGCAGCGCGTCGGGCGGGGGGAGAGATACGCAGTATTTT
.,TRBV7-2,.,TRBJ2-3,CASSRWGGKGTDTQYF,TGTGCCAGCAGCCGCTGGGGCGGTAAAGGCACAGATACGCAGTATTTT